The 27 T cell receptor beta chains in this list originate from one sample, sequenced in a study of blood T cell repertoires in COVID-19. The assay was immunoSEQ multiplex PCR, and TCRdb's table has in-frame clones only and misses some. The sample comprises fewer than 350,000 clones, approximately 86% of which are singletons, and around 9% rests with the top ten. The sequencing input was peripheral blood. Receptors originate from a man aged 40-49 years with active or convalescent COVID-19.

The chain is built from TRBV9 and TRBJ1-1, with D possibly being TRBD1 (5 bases). Germline-derived CDR1 and CDR2 are SGDLS and YYNGEE. The CDR3 covers 16 residues. Trimming shortened V by 2 bases and J by 7 bases, and 21 bases separated the two germline ends. The CDR3 DNA is TGTGCCAGCAGCGTGGAGGTTGCGTTGGGGGGAGGTGAAGCTTTCTTT. Its protein product is CASSVEVALGGGEAFF.

The rearrangement joins TRBV27 to TRBJ2-7; the D is unclear. Trimming shortened V by 5 bases and J by 2 bases, and 13 bases separated the two germline ends. In germline, CDR1 is MNHEY, CDR2 SMNVEV (reference sequence). This CDR3 comprises 14 residues. The CDR3 protein is CASSMSGLPYEQYF. The CDR3 region has the DNA TGTGCCAGCAGTATGTCCGGGTTGCCCTACGAGCAGTACTTC.

CDR3 amino acids: CATSDPATGGRETQYF. CDR3 DNA sequence: TGTGCCACCAGTGATCCTGCTACGGGAGGCCGCGAGACCCAGTACTTC. J is TRBJ2-5 and V is TRBV24-1; 7 nucleotides agree with TRBD2. The CDR3 extends over 16 amino acids. Germline V gene lookup returns CDR1 KGHDR and CDR2 SFDVKD. The J segment lost 5 bases and the V segment lost 3 bases, leaving 11 bases of the junction unmatched.

The chain recombines TRBV3-1 (or the pseudogene TRBV3-2) with TRBJ2-1; the match to TRBD1 covers 7 bases. V dropped 3 bases and J dropped 3; count of bases not matched to a gene: 2. Germline CDR1 and CDR2: LGHDT and YNNKEL (reference sequence). The CDR3 runs to 14 residues. DNA of the CDR3: TGTGCCAGCAGCCATGGGACAGTCTACAATGAGCAGTTCTTC. Amino acid sequence: CASSHGTVYNEQFF.

The J gene is TRBJ2-7, the V gene TRBV3-1 (or the pseudogene TRBV3-2); D is uncertain. The CDR3 consists of 11 residues. V gave up 3 bases and J gave up 7 bases, with 7 bases separating them. Germline V gene lookup returns CDR1 LGHDT and CDR2 YNNKEL (reference sequence). CDR3 DNA: TGTGCCAGCAGCCAGTATGCGGAGCAGTACTTC. Translating gives CASSQYAEQYF.

The rearrangement links TRBV14 to TRBJ2-7; no firm D call. V lost 5 bases and J lost 2, with 4 bases in between. This CDR3 is built from 11 residues. CDR1 is SGHDN, CDR2 FVKESK, per germline. CDR3 sequence reads: CASSFTYEQYF. CDR3 DNA sequence: TGTGCCAGCAGCTTTACCTACGAGCAGTACTTC.

The chain recombines TRBV24-1 with TRBJ2-3, with 11 bases matching TRBD2. Germline assignment: CDR1 KGHDR and CDR2 SFDVKD. The CDR3 is 16 amino acids. V shed 9 bases, J shed 1 base, and the junction held 8 bases outside the gene matches. CDR3 coding DNA: TGTGCCACCGCCACTGGACTAGCGGGCCGCACAGATACGCAGTATTTT. Its protein is CATATGLAGRTDTQYF.

This chain links TRBV5-4 with TRBJ2-1; TRBD1 might be the D (6 bases). CDR1 and CDR2 from the germline V gene are SGHNT and YYREEE (reference sequence). The ends were cut back, 0 bases at V and 9 bases at J, with 10 bases in the middle. This CDR3 has 13 amino acids. CDR3 DNA sequence: TGTGCCAGCAGCTTGGCCAGAGGGGGTGAGCAGTTCTTC. This gives the protein CASSLARGGEQFF.

The rearrangement joins TRBV11-3 to TRBJ2-7, with TRBD2 as a possible D gene (6 bases). The V gene lost 5 bases and the J gene lost 6 bases, with 17 bases spanning the gap. CDR3 size: 14 residues. CDR1 and CDR2 from the germline V gene are SGHNT and YENEEA. In nucleotides, the CDR3 is TGTGCCAGCAGCCAAAGCGGGCAGGGACGCGAGCAGTACTTC. Translated, it gives CASSQSGQGREQYF.

The chain combines TRBV29-1 with TRBJ2-7; 8 bases are shared with TRBD2. CDR3 length: 13 residues. The germline gives CDR1 SQVTM, CDR2 ANQGSEA. V shed 4 bases, J shed 0 bases, and the junction held 2 bases outside the gene matches. The CDR3 here is CSVVSGSSYEQYF. Here the CDR3 DNA reads TGCAGCGTTGTGAGCGGGAGCTCCTACGAGCAGTACTTC.

The chain has TRBV5-1 and TRBJ1-2; D is perhaps TRBD1 (6 bases). Germline V lookup: CDR1 SGHRS, CDR2 YFSETQ. CDR3 length equals 16 residues. V gave up 3 bases and J gave up 1 base, with 16 bases separating them. CDR3 coding DNA: TGCGCCAGCAGCTCGGGACAAACCCTTTATAACTATGGCTACACCTTC. Amino acids: CASSSGQTLYNYGYTF.

The chain uses TRBV7-8 and TRBJ1-5, with 7 bases fitting TRBD1. The germline CDR1 and CDR2 sequences are SGHVS and FQNEAQ. The CDR3 is 14 residues long. J lost 5 bases, V lost 3 bases, and 4 bases had no gene match. The CDR3 loop reads CASSFRQGDQPQHF. The CDR3 DNA reads TGTGCCAGCAGCTTTCGACAGGGCGATCAGCCCCAGCATTTT.

The J gene is TRBJ2-3, the V gene TRBV10-3; D gene uncertain. Trimming shortened V by 0 bases and J by 4 bases, and 11 bases separated the two germline ends. This CDR3 region has 15 residues. Germline CDR1 is ENHRY and CDR2 is SYGVKD. Here the CDR3 DNA reads TGTGCCATCAGTGAGTCTTCCGAGTATGCAGATACGCAGTATTTT. Translating it yields CAISESSEYADTQYF.

The chain couples TRBV7-3 to TRBJ2-1, with TRBD2 matching over 13 bases. The V gene's germline CDR1 is SGHTA and CDR2 FQGTGA. The CDR3 is 15 residues long. The V segment lost 4 bases and the J segment 12 bases; nucleotides outside the gene matches: 9. CDR3 sequence: CASSSRLAGGRWQFF. The CDR3 coding sequence is TGTGCCAGCAGCTCGAGACTAGCGGGAGGTCGGTGGCAGTTCTTC.

The chain joins TRBV28 to TRBJ1-4; D perhaps matches TRBD1 (5 bases). This CDR3 is 15 amino acids long. Trimming pared 6 bases from V and 3 bases from J, leaving 14 bases between. Germline V gene lookup returns CDR1 MDHEN and CDR2 SYDVKM. CDR3 nucleotides: TGTGCCAGCAGGTCCCTGGGGCGAGCTAATGAAAAACTGTTTTTT. Amino acid sequence: CASRSLGRANEKLFF. The variable domain in full, completed from reference TRBV28 and TRBJ1-4, reads DVKVTQSSRYLVKRTGEKVFLECVQDMDHENMFWYRQDPGLGLRLIYFSYDVKMKEKGDIPEGYSVSREKKERFSLILESASTNQTSMYLCASRSLGRANEKLFFGSGTQLSVL.

The CDR3 reads CASSELAKNIQYF. Here the CDR3 DNA reads TGTGCCAGCTCAGAGTTAGCCAAAAACATTCAGTACTTC. The chain has TRBV18 and TRBJ2-4, with D uncertain. Trimming took 5 bases from V and 0 from J, leaving 5 bases between them. Per germline, CDR1 KGHSH and CDR2 LQKENI. CDR3 length equals 13 residues.

This clone was picked up one time. The chain joins TRBV13 to TRBJ2-1, with a tentative D call TRBD2 (5 bases). With 6 bases removed from V and 4 bases from J, the gap between germline ends came to 19 bases. Germline CDR1 reads PRHDT; CDR2 reads FYEKMQ (reference sequence). The CDR3 is 16 residues long. CDR3 sequence reads: CASSTRGSSAYNEQFF. CDR3 bases: TGTGCCAGCAGTACCCGAGGGAGTTCCGCATACAATGAGCAGTTCTTC. The whole variable domain, remainder taken from reference TRBV13 and TRBJ2-1, is AAGVIQSPRHLIKEKRETATLKCYPIPRHDTVYWYQQGPGQDPQFLISFYEKMQSDKGSIPDRFSAQQFSDYHSELNMSSLELGDSALYFCASSTRGSSAYNEQFFGPGTRLTVL.

CDR3 loop: CATSDYSSGIFDEQFF. The CDR3, as DNA: TGTGCCACCAGTGATTACTCTAGCGGGATATTCGATGAGCAGTTCTTC. The genes are TRBV24-1 and TRBJ2-1, with 9 bases identical to TRBD2. The junction had 9 bases not matched to a gene; V was cut back by 2 bases and J by 8 bases. Germline values: CDR1 KGHDR, CDR2 SFDVKD. This CDR3 contains 16 residues.

The V call is TRBV5-6, the J call TRBJ1-2; D is unclear. Germline V CDR1 and CDR2: SGHDT, YYEEEE. V was trimmed by 5 bases and J by 0 bases, leaving 11 bases between them. The CDR3 is made up of 14 amino acids. The DNA of the CDR3 is TGTGCCAGCAGGAGGGCAGGAGCTAACTATGGCTACACCTTC. It encodes CASRRAGANYGYTF.

The rearrangement uses TRBV2 and TRBJ1-1; D unclear. This CDR3 spans 14 amino acids. From germline, CDR1 is SNHLY and CDR2 FYNNEI. The ends were cut back, 6 bases at V and 2 bases at J, with 13 bases in the middle. The CDR3 coding sequence is TGTGCCAGCAGCTTTCAGATATTAAACACTGAAGCTTTCTTT. This sequence encodes CASSFQILNTEAFF. The variable domain in full, completed from reference TRBV2 and TRBJ1-1, reads EPEVTQTPSHQVTQMGQEVILRCVPISNHLYFYWYRQILGQKVEFLVSFYNNEISEKSEIFDDQFSVERPDGSNFTLKIRSTKLEDSAMYFCASSFQILNTEAFFGQGTRLTVV.

V is TRBV4-1 and J is TRBJ1-6; possibly TRBD1 for D (5 bases). The CDR3 is 15 residues long. The ends were cut back, 2 bases at V and 14 bases at J, with 19 bases in the middle. Per germline, CDR1 MGHRA and CDR2 YSYEKL. CDR3 sequence: CASSQPLGGDVALHF. The CDR3, as DNA: TGCGCCAGCAGCCAACCTCTCGGGGGGGACGTGGCCCTCCACTTT.

In the case of this clone: Other nucleotide sequences from this sample produce the same CDR3. The chain carries TRBV19 and TRBJ1-5; D possibly corresponds to TRBD1 (5 bases). The germline V and J ends were trimmed by 4 bases and 4 bases, with 11 bases remaining between them. The CDR3 totals 14 residues. Germline CDR1 LNHDA, CDR2 SQIVND (reference sequence). Written as DNA, the CDR3 is TGTGCCAGTAGTACAAGACAGAAAAATCAGCCCCAGCATTTT. Translation gives CASSTRQKNQPQHF.

This clone was detected a few times. The rearrangement links TRBV14 to TRBJ1-3, with D perhaps matching TRBD1 (5 bases). The CDR3 is made up of 14 amino acids. Germline V gene data show CDR1 as SGHDN and CDR2 as FVKESK. V was clipped by 2 bases and J by 2 bases, with 7 bases between them. The DNA of the CDR3 is TGTGCCAGCAGCCAACGGGGGGCTGGAAACACCATATATTTT. This encodes CASSQRGAGNTIYF.

This chain connects TRBV28 to TRBJ2-3; 11 nucleotides align to TRBD2. The V segment lost 5 bases and the J segment 2 bases; nucleotides outside the gene matches: 9. This CDR3 has 17 residues. Germline CDR1 is MDHEN and CDR2 is SYDVKM. The CDR3 region has the DNA TGTGCCAGCAGTCTAACGACTAGCGGGGCTACCACAGATACGCAGTATTTT. Its translation is CASSLTTSGATTDTQYF.

The genes are TRBV30 and TRBJ1-5; D remains unclear. The CDR3 extends over 12 amino acids. CDR1 is GTSNPN, CDR2 SVGIG, per germline (reference sequence). The V end lost 5 bases, the J end lost 7 bases, and 12 bases lay between the germline ends. DNA for the CDR3: TGTGCCTGGTCTCGGGGTTGGCAGCCCCAGCATTTT. Its translation is CAWSRGWQPQHF.

This clone showed up just once. The chain recombines TRBV5-1 with TRBJ2-3, with TRBD1 matching 9 bases. Germline V gene sequence: CDR1 SGHRS, CDR2 YFSETQ. This CDR3 contains 16 residues. Losses at the gene ends were 4 bases for V and 4 bases for J; bases not matched to a gene: 10. CDR3 loop: CASSPGTGYVADTQYF. CDR3 DNA: TGCGCCAGCAGCCCTGGGACAGGGTACGTGGCAGATACGCAGTATTTT.

The chain combines TRBV5-1 with TRBJ2-5; 10 bases line up with TRBD1. The germline V gene has CDR1 SGHRS and CDR2 YFSETQ. The CDR3 runs to 14 residues. The junction had 4 bases not matched to a gene; V was cut back by 3 bases and J by 5 bases. The CDR3 DNA follows: TGCGCCAGCAGCTCCGGGACAGGGGATGAGACCCAGTACTTC. It yields the protein CASSSGTGDETQYF.